Following are 27 T cell receptor beta chains from one sample sequenced in a study of cytomegalovirus exposure and HLA in healthy donors. Amplification used 60 Vbeta primers and 13 Jbeta primers. Sequenced by immunoSEQ multiplex PCR; TCRdb stores in-frame clones only, minus some. In the table there are some 120,000 clones, around three quarters of which are singletons. The sequencing sample was made of PBMCs. The receptor set was obtained from a human donor in good health.

This chain connects TRBV6-5 to TRBJ2-1, with D tentatively TRBD1 (6 bases). Trimming cost V 5 bases and J 8 bases, with 10 bases left between them. Looked up from germline, CDR1 is MNHEY and CDR2 is SVGAGI. The CDR3 has 12 amino acids. The DNA of the CDR3 is TGTGCCAGCAGTAAACAGGGAGATGAGCAGTTCTTC. Translating it yields CASSKQGDEQFF.

In regard to this clone: No conserved phenylalanine or tryptophan ends this CDR3, so it is likely a read error. J is TRBJ1-5 and V is TRBV6-1; the D gene is possibly TRBD1 (6 bases). Trimming stripped 3 bases from V and 8 bases from J, with 20 bases between. The CDR3 totals 16 residues. Germline-derived CDR1 and CDR2 are MNHNS and SASEGT. As DNA, the CDR3 is TGTGCCAGCAGTGACCCATCGGACAGTCCCAGGGAGCCCCAGCATCTT. This translates into CASSDPSDSPREPQHL.

V usage is TRBV5-4 and J usage is TRBJ1-2; TRBD1 might be the D (5 bases). The CDR3 spans 13 residues. V was cut by 4 bases and J by 7 bases, with 14 bases left in between. Per the germline V gene, CDR1 is SGHNT and CDR2 is YYREEE (reference sequence). The CDR3 nucleotides read TGTGCCAGCAGCGTGAACCCCGGGGGTGGCTACACCTTC. Protein sequence: CASSVNPGGGYTF.

J is TRBJ1-4 and V is TRBV5-5; D possibly corresponds to TRBD1 (5 bases). V lost 4 bases and J lost 8, with 18 bases in between. Per germline, CDR1 SGHKS and CDR2 YYEKEE (reference sequence). The CDR3 consists of 15 residues. CDR3: CASSPQDTWGEKLFF. CDR3 nucleotide sequence: TGTGCCAGCAGCCCACAGGACACCTGGGGAGAAAAACTGTTTTTT.

The chain has TRBV5-1 and TRBJ1-2, with no clear D. Germline values: CDR1 SGHRS, CDR2 YFSETQ. Trimming removed 0 bases at V and 0 bases at J, with 12 bases between. The CDR3 loop spans 16 amino acids. This chain's CDR3 is CASSLEPVYTNYGYTF. The CDR3 coding sequence is TGCGCCAGCAGCTTGGAACCAGTTTACACTAACTATGGCTACACCTTC.

This chain joins TRBV6-1 and TRBJ2-7; maybe TRBD2 (7 bases). V was pared by 1 base and J by 4 bases, with 11 bases between. This CDR3 comprises 14 residues. Germline CDR1 reads MNHNS; CDR2 reads SASEGT. The CDR3, as DNA: TGTGCCAGCAGTGAAGTGGGGGGGCGGTACGAGCAGTACTTC. The encoded protein is CASSEVGGRYEQYF.

This clone was seen a handful of times. The chain recombines TRBV7-2 with TRBJ2-7; TRBD2 is a possible D gene (5 bases). Trimming left V 3 bases short and J 7 bases short, with 16 bases between. The V gene's germline CDR1 is SGHTA and CDR2 FQGNSA. The CDR3 sequence is 14 residues long. The CDR3 region is CASSLAGFQEEQYF. DNA for the CDR3: TGTGCCAGCAGCTTGGCGGGCTTTCAGGAGGAGCAGTACTTC.

J is TRBJ2-5 and V is TRBV5-1; a weak D match, TRBD2 (6 bases). Germline lookup yields CDR1 SGHRS and CDR2 YFSETQ. V was shortened by 0 bases and J by 3 bases, with 9 bases between the two germline ends. CDR3 length equals 14 residues. The CDR3 loop is CASSLGDWKETQYF. DNA of the CDR3: TGCGCCAGCAGCTTGGGGGACTGGAAAGAGACCCAGTACTTC.

The chain couples TRBV7-3 to TRBJ2-6; 11 bases are shared with TRBD1. CDR1 and CDR2 from the germline V gene are SGHTA and FQGTGA. The V gene end was trimmed by 4 bases and the J gene end by 1 base; junction bases not matched to a gene: 3. The CDR3 has 17 amino acids. The CDR3 DNA reads as TGTGCCAGCAGCTGGGACAGGGGGGTATCTGGGGCCAACGTCCTGACTTTC. This codes for CASSWDRGVSGANVLTF.

This chain links TRBV7-2 with TRBJ1-1; D is uncertain. V was pared by 5 bases and J by 1 base, with 5 bases between. Germline lookup yields CDR1 SGHTA and CDR2 FQGNSA. The CDR3 has 12 residues. The CDR3 nucleotides read TGTGCCAGCAGCCTAACGAACACTGAAGCTTTCTTT. It yields the protein CASSLTNTEAFF.

The rearrangement uses TRBV5-4 and TRBJ1-1; perhaps TRBD1 as D (5 bases). CDR1 SGHNT and CDR2 YYREEE come from the germline V gene (reference sequence). The CDR3 runs 12 residues. Trimming took off 1 base at V and 9 bases at J, with 10 bases between the two ends. The CDR3 reads CASSLRGSKAFF. The CDR3 region has the DNA TGTGCCAGCAGCTTGAGGGGAAGTAAAGCTTTCTTT. Looking up the rest from reference TRBV5-4 and TRBJ1-1 gives the full variable domain: ETGVTQSPTHLIKTRGQQVTLRCSSQSGHNTVSWYQQALGQGPQFIFQYYREEENGRGNFPPRFSGLQFPNYSSELNVNALELDDSALYLCASSLRGSKAFFGQGTRLTVV.

The genes are TRBV2 and TRBJ2-1, with 8 bases aligning to TRBD1. Germline values: CDR1 SNHLY, CDR2 FYNNEI. CDR3 length: 14 amino acids. With 4 bases clipped from V and 2 bases from J, the junction kept 1 base outside the gene matches. The CDR3 nucleotides are TGTGCCAGCAGTGGACAGGGGACCTACAATGAGCAGTTCTTC. Its translation: CASSGQGTYNEQFF.

J is TRBJ1-5 and V is TRBV28; weak D call: TRBD1 (6 bases). Per germline, CDR1 MDHEN and CDR2 SYDVKM. V was cut by 1 base and J by 4 bases, with 11 bases left in between. The CDR3 runs 15 residues. The DNA for the CDR3 is TGTGCCAGCAGTTTATCGGGGGGCGGAAATCAGCCCCAGCATTTT. Protein sequence: CASSLSGGGNQPQHF.

CDR3 amino acids: CASSPGPVAGGGNEQFF. Here the CDR3 DNA reads TGTGCCAGCAGCCCCGGACCTGTAGCGGGGGGGGGCAATGAGCAGTTCTTC. The chain employs TRBV5-4 and TRBJ2-1; 11 bases are a match to TRBD2. The V gene's germline CDR1 is SGHNT and CDR2 YYREEE (reference sequence). Unmatched junction bases numbered 12, after V lost 4 bases and J lost 6 bases. The CDR3 totals 17 residues.

A single count supports this clone. V gene TRBV28 combines with J gene TRBJ1-4; 10 bases fit TRBD1. Per germline, CDR1 MDHEN and CDR2 SYDVKM. With 6 bases clipped from V and 7 bases from J, the junction kept 8 bases outside the gene matches. The CDR3 has 15 residues. CDR3 nucleotides: TGTGCCAGCAGCTCTTTTGACAGGGGGCTTGAAAAACTGTTTTTT. Translating it yields CASSSFDRGLEKLFF.

In DNA, the CDR3 is TGTGCCTCCACGACAGGGCCGATGAACACTGAAGCTTTCTTT. This codes for CASTTGPMNTEAFF. The chain uses TRBV30 and TRBJ1-1; the match to TRBD1 covers 7 bases. Germline V gene data show CDR1 as GTSNPN and CDR2 as SVGIG (reference sequence). The CDR3 is made up of 14 amino acids. V lost 7 bases and J lost 0; bases outside the gene matches: 8.

This clone has just a few counts. The V gene is TRBV5-6, the J gene TRBJ2-7; TRBD2 is a possible D gene (5 bases). The CDR3 spans 17 residues. The V end was cut by 2 bases, the J end by 2 bases, with 20 bases between. Germline V gives CDR1 SGHDT, CDR2 YYEEEE. CDR3 DNA sequence: TGTGCCAGCAGCTTTGAAAGGCTGGGAGTCAACGCCTACGAGCAGTACTTC. Its protein product is CASSFERLGVNAYEQYF.

The gene calls are TRBV30 and TRBJ1-2; the match to TRBD1 covers 12 bases. V trimming: 4 bases; J trimming: 6 bases; junction bases outside the gene matches: 6. Per the germline V gene, CDR1 is GTSNPN and CDR2 is SVGIG (reference sequence). The CDR3 is made up of 14 amino acids. The CDR3 is CAWTRGQGADGYTF. In DNA, the CDR3 is TGTGCCTGGACCAGGGGACAGGGGGCGGATGGCTACACCTTC. Drawing the rest from reference TRBV30 and TRBJ1-2, the complete variable domain is SQTIHQWPATLVQPVGSPLSLECTVEGTSNPNLYWYRQAAGRGLQLLFYSVGIGQISSEVPQNLSASRPQDRQFILSSKKLLLSDSGFYLCAWTRGQGADGYTFGSGTRLTVV.

This chain uses TRBV28 with TRBJ1-2; 7 bases match TRBD1. With 5 bases clipped from V and 4 bases from J, the junction kept 4 bases outside the gene matches. The CDR3 is 13 residues long. Germline assignment: CDR1 MDHEN and CDR2 SYDVKM. This CDR3 reads CASSGTAPYGYTF. The DNA for the CDR3 is TGTGCCAGCAGTGGGACAGCCCCCTATGGCTACACCTTC.

In the case of this clone: At the DNA level, this CDR3 is encoded by other sequences in the same sample as well. The chain carries TRBV29-1 and TRBJ2-2; 8 bases match TRBD2. CDR3 length: 17 amino acids. With 6 bases clipped from V and 1 base from J, the junction kept 13 bases outside the gene matches. Per germline, CDR1 SQVTM and CDR2 ANQGSEA. The CDR3 loop is CSVVEAGGLLNTGELFF. The CDR3 nucleotides read TGCAGCGTCGTTGAGGCGGGGGGCCTACTGAACACCGGGGAGCTGTTTTTT.

The chain recombines TRBV2 with TRBJ1-2; 8 positions agree with TRBD1. The germline V gene encodes CDR1 SNHLY and CDR2 FYNNEI. This CDR3 has 13 residues. The V segment lost 4 bases and the J segment 6 bases; nucleotides outside the gene matches: 4. The CDR3 DNA follows: TGTGCCAGCAGTGGGGGGACAGGTAATGGCTACACCTTC. Protein sequence: CASSGGTGNGYTF.

The V gene is TRBV7-2, the J gene TRBJ1-5; 11 bases agree with TRBD1. The CDR3 extends over 18 amino acids. The V and J ends lost 3 bases and 2 bases, in that order; junction bases with no gene match: 9. Germline V gene sequence: CDR1 SGHTA, CDR2 FQGNSA. The CDR3 coding sequence is TGTGCCAGCAGCTTGGTCGGGACAGGGGGGATAGGCAATCAGCCCCAGCATTTT. This encodes CASSLVGTGGIGNQPQHF.

This clone was detected a few times. The V gene is TRBV30, the J gene TRBJ1-5; the D gene is possibly TRBD1 (6 bases). This CDR3 region has 16 residues. Trimming stripped 4 bases from V and 4 bases from J, with 20 bases between. CDR1 is GTSNPN, CDR2 SVGIG, per germline (reference sequence). The CDR3 sequence is CAWTVRGAIGNQPQHF. The CDR3 DNA reads as TGTGCCTGGACGGTTCGGGGGGCTATAGGAAATCAGCCCCAGCATTTT.

The rearrangement uses TRBV7-8 and TRBJ2-7, with TRBD2 matching 10 bases. The CDR3 covers 14 residues. Trimming took 1 base from V and 11 from J; bases not matched to a gene: 8. Germline V gene lookup returns CDR1 SGHVS and CDR2 FQNEAQ. CDR3 sequence reads: CASSLVPSGSIKYF. The CDR3 nucleotides read TGTGCCAGCAGCTTAGTCCCTAGCGGGAGTATTAAGTACTTC.

CDR3 coding DNA: TGTGCCAGCAGTCTCGGGGTGGGAGGCTACAATGAGCAGTTCTTC. Translated: CASSLGVGGYNEQFF. This rearrangement joins TRBV7-2 to TRBJ2-1, with a weak D call TRBD2 (6 bases). This CDR3 has 15 residues. With 6 bases removed from V and 3 bases from J, the gap between germline ends came to 15 bases. CDR1 is SGHTA, CDR2 FQGNSA, per germline.

This chain links TRBV30 with TRBJ1-5, with a tentative D call TRBD1 (5 bases). Deletions cut 5 bases from V and 2 bases from J, with 13 bases between. Germline loops: CDR1 GTSNPN, CDR2 SVGIG (reference sequence). The CDR3 consists of 14 residues. The CDR3 region is CAWSKRGGNQPQHF. The CDR3 bases are TGTGCCTGGTCAAAAAGGGGCGGCAATCAGCCCCAGCATTTT.

The J gene is TRBJ1-2, the V gene TRBV5-1, with 9 nucleotides matching TRBD1. From germline, CDR1 is SGHRS and CDR2 YFSETQ. The CDR3 totals 13 residues. V lost 4 bases, J lost 6 bases, and 4 bases stayed unmatched. The CDR3 reads CASSPGTGNGYTF. In DNA form, the CDR3 reads TGCGCCAGCAGCCCCGGGACAGGGAATGGCTACACCTTC.